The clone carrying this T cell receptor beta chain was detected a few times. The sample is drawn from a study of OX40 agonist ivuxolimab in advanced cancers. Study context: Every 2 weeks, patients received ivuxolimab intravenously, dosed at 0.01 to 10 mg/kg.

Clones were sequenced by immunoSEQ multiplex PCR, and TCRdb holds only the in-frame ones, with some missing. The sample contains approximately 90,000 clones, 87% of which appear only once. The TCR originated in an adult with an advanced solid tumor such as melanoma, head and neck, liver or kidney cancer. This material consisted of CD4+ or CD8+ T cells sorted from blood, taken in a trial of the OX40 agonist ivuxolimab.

The DNA of the CDR3 is TGTGCCAGCAGTGAAAAAAATCAGGGCACAGATACGCAGTATTTT. Protein: CASSEKNQGTDTQYF. This chain joins TRBV2 and TRBJ2-3; no firm D call. Germline assignment: CDR1 SNHLY and CDR2 FYNNEI. The CDR3 runs 15 residues. Trimming took off 2 bases at V and 1 base at J, with 10 bases between the two ends.